These 11 T cell receptor beta chains were all obtained from the same sample, sequenced in a study of shared clonotypes between healthy human individuals. Here immunoSEQ multiplex PCR was the method, and the copy in TCRdb shows in-frame clones only, minus some. The top ten clones hold around 13% of a sample with about 490,000 clones, over 60% of them seen once. The sequenced material came from PBMCs. All receptors come from a woman aged 40 to 49 in good health. Some clones in this sample may be carry-over from other donors' samples.

V usage is TRBV29-1 and J usage is TRBJ1-1, with 7 bases fitting TRBD1. The germline CDR1 and CDR2 sequences are SQVTM and ANQGSEA. This CDR3 contains 14 residues. V shed 7 bases and J 4 bases; nucleotides not matched to a gene: 12. CDR3 sequence reads: CSAPKTGIVTEAFF. CDR3 in DNA: TGCAGCGCCCCTAAGACAGGGATAGTCACTGAAGCTTTCTTT.

The rearrangement links TRBV7-2 to TRBJ2-7, with D perhaps TRBD2 (6 bases). The CDR3 is 13 amino acids. V was clipped by 6 bases and J by 3 bases, with 12 bases between them. Germline V gene data show CDR1 as SGHTA and CDR2 as FQGNSA. The CDR3 DNA follows: TGTGCCAGCAGTCTCAGCGGGTACTACGAGCAGTACTTC. It codes for CASSLSGYYEQYF.

The chain couples TRBV5-8 to TRBJ2-7; D uncertain. The length of the CDR3 is 13 residues. Trimming took 4 bases from V and 6 from J, leaving 14 bases between them. CDR1 and CDR2 from the germline V gene are SGHTS and YDEGEE. CDR3 in DNA: TGTGCCAGCAGCCTGCGTCAGGTTCCCGAGCAGTACTTC. Its protein product is CASSLRQVPEQYF. The full variable domain, completed using reference TRBV5-8 and TRBJ2-7, is EAGVTQSPTHLIKTRGQQATLRCSPISGHTSVYWYQQALGLGLQFLLWYDEGEERNRGNFPPRFSGRQFPNYSSELNVNALELEDSALYLCASSLRQVPEQYFGPGTRLTVT.

Of note for this clone: A read error is the likely source, as a far larger clone sits one nucleotide away. Other DNA sequences in this sample translate to the same CDR3. This chain connects TRBV7-2 to TRBJ1-2; no firm D call. Trimming cost V 2 bases and J 6 bases, with 10 bases left between them. Germline loops: CDR1 SGHTA, CDR2 FQGNSA. This CDR3 has 13 residues. This chain's CDR3 is CASSLWQGHGYTF. In DNA form, the CDR3 reads TGTGCCAGCAGCTTATGGCAAGGCCATGGCTACACCTTC.

The rearrangement uses TRBV7-9 and TRBJ2-5; D is uncertain. Germline CDR1 reads SEHNR; CDR2 reads FQNEAQ (reference sequence). The CDR3 loop spans 13 amino acids. V dropped 2 bases and J dropped 4 bases, with 8 bases sitting between them. The CDR3 region is CASSLPLRETQYF. CDR3 in DNA: TGTGCCAGCAGCTTACCGCTTAGAGAGACCCAGTACTTC. The full variable domain, its missing parts supplied by reference TRBV7-9 and TRBJ2-5, is DTGVSQNPRHKITKRGQNVTFRCDPISEHNRLYWYRQTLGQGPEFLTYFQNEAQLEKSRLLSDRFSAERPKGSFSTLEIQRTEQGDSAMYLCASSLPLRETQYFGPGTRLLVL.

The chain has TRBV20-1 and TRBJ2-7; D is ambiguous. The length of the CDR3 is 11 residues. Trimming took 3 bases from V and 5 from J, leaving 8 bases between them. CDR1 is DFQATT, CDR2 SNEGSKA, per germline (reference sequence). Written as DNA, the CDR3 is TGCAGTGCTAGCCCCCATGACGAGCAGTACTTC. Its translation is CSASPHDEQYF.

CDR3 region: CASSASGQTYEQYF. DNA of the CDR3: TGTGCCAGTAGTGCCTCGGGACAAACCTACGAGCAGTACTTC. The rearrangement joins TRBV19 to TRBJ2-7, with D possibly being TRBD1 (6 bases). Germline CDR1 is LNHDA and CDR2 is SQIVND (reference sequence). Deletions cut 5 bases from V and 2 bases from J, with 13 bases between. The CDR3 consists of 14 residues.

This clone was observed a few times. The V call is TRBV19, the J call TRBJ2-7; 10 nucleotides align to TRBD1. Trimming at V came to 7 bases and at J to 2 bases, leaving 8 bases not matched to a gene. The CDR3 loop spans 15 amino acids. The germline V gene encodes CDR1 LNHDA and CDR2 SQIVND (reference sequence). Here the CDR3 reads CASILPGQGAYEQYF. DNA for the CDR3: TGTGCCAGTATCCTCCCCGGACAGGGGGCCTACGAGCAGTACTTC.

The rearrangement uses TRBV6-1 and TRBJ2-1, with 8 bases matching TRBD2. CDR1 MNHNS and CDR2 SASEGT come from the germline V gene. The CDR3 contains 15 residues. Germline trimming cut 2 bases from V and 5 bases from J; bases unmatched to any gene: 5. CDR3: CASSEPREVNNEQFF. The CDR3 coding sequence is TGTGCCAGCAGTGAACCGCGGGAGGTAAACAATGAGCAGTTCTTC.

The rearrangement uses TRBV27 and TRBJ2-3, with D possibly matching TRBD1 (6 bases). The CDR3 has 14 residues. The germline gives CDR1 MNHEY, CDR2 SMNVEV (reference sequence). Deletions cut 6 bases from V and 3 bases from J, with 13 bases between. The CDR3 DNA follows: TGTGCCAGCAGCAACAGGGTAGGGACAGATACGCAGTATTTT. Translating it yields CASSNRVGTDTQYF.

The rearrangement joins TRBV2 to TRBJ2-2; no firm D call. V lost 7 bases, J lost 1 base, and 16 bases lay in between. The CDR3 contains 16 residues. CDR1 is SNHLY, CDR2 FYNNEI, per germline. In DNA, the CDR3 is TGTGCCAGCACAAAGGACCACCTAAAGAACACCGGGGAGCTGTTTTTT. Its protein product is CASTKDHLKNTGELFF.